A single sample is the source of the 7 T cell receptor beta chains below, sequenced in a study of low-dose radiotherapy and immunotherapy resistance in tumors. TRAV and TRBV primers primed cDNA for both TCRalpha and TCRbeta. Using a constant-region primer together with a V-primer adapter, TCRs were subjected to roughly 18 PCR cycles of amplification. One entry per CDR3 protein results from TCRdb running MiXCR on the reads. The sample records about 39,000 distinct CDR3 sequences, 20% to 25% being singletons. Time point indicated: after trial treatment. Treatment denoted: LDRT plus nivolumab, ipilimumab, low-dose cyclophosphamide and aspirin (RACIN trial). Sequenced here: PBMCs, sampled after low-dose radiotherapy plus immunotherapy. Receptor source: a female donor with ovarian cancer.

This clonotype has a count of ten or more. The rearrangement links TRBV7-8 to TRBJ2-1; no firm D call. The V end lost 5 bases, the J end lost 7 bases, and 9 bases lay between the germline ends. Germline CDR1 reads SGHVS; CDR2 reads FQNEAQ. The CDR3 runs 12 residues. CDR3 sequence: CASSRALNEQFF. Here the CDR3 DNA reads TGTGCCAGCAGCCGAGCCCTGAATGAGCAGTTCTTC. Combining the CDR3 with reference TRBV7-8 and TRBJ2-1 gives the whole variable domain GAGVSQSPRYKVAKRGQDVALRCDPISGHVSLFWYQQALGQGPEFLTYFQNEAQLDKSGLPSDRFFAERPEGSVSTLKIQRTQQEDSAVYLCASSRALNEQFFGPGTRLTVL.

This clonotype was observed at least ten times. This rearrangement joins TRBV29-1 to TRBJ2-6, with TRBD1 matching over 9 bases. CDR1 SQVTM and CDR2 ANQGSEA come from the germline V gene. The CDR3 is 17 amino acids. V shed 3 bases, J shed 0 bases, and the junction held 6 bases outside the gene matches. The CDR3 bases are TGCAGCGTTGAGGACAGGGGCGATAGCTCTGGGGCCAACGTCCTGACTTTC. Encoded protein: CSVEDRGDSSGANVLTF.

In its sample, this clonotype was seen many times. The rearrangement links TRBV13 to TRBJ2-3; D uncertain. This CDR3 is 15 amino acids long. The V end was cut by 6 bases, the J end by 0 bases, with 13 bases between. Germline loops: CDR1 PRHDT, CDR2 FYEKMQ (reference sequence). CDR3 coding DNA: TGTGCCAGCAGAGAAGATCGGGTTAGCACAGATACGCAGTATTTT. Translation gives CASREDRVSTDTQYF.

This chain uses TRBV19 with TRBJ2-1; possibly TRBD1 or TRBD2 for D (5 bases each). The V and J ends lost 8 bases and 6 bases respectively, with 14 bases between them. Looked up from germline, CDR1 is LNHDA and CDR2 is SQIVND (reference sequence). This CDR3 spans 13 amino acids. The CDR3 DNA is TGTGCCAGTTTCCAATTAGGGACCAATGAGCAGTTCTTC. It is translated as CASFQLGTNEQFF.

This clonotype appeared many times. The V gene is TRBV6-2 or TRBV6-3, the J gene TRBJ2-7; D remains ambiguous. V was shortened by 8 bases and J by 2 bases, with 7 bases between the two germline ends. Per germline, CDR1 MNHEY and CDR2 SVGEGT. The CDR3 sequence is 11 residues long. The CDR3 region has the DNA TGTGCCAGCGGGCAGGCCTACGAGCAGTACTTC. It yields the protein CASGQAYEQYF.

The count of this clonotype is one. The chain employs TRBV5-5 and TRBJ2-7; possibly TRBD1 for D (5 bases). The CDR3 extends over 12 amino acids. V was shortened by 5 bases and J by 6 bases, with 12 bases between the two germline ends. Germline V gene data show CDR1 as SGHKS and CDR2 as YYEKEE (reference sequence). The DNA for the CDR3 is TGTGCCAGCAGACCGCAGGGTTCCGAGCAGTACTTC. Its translation is CASRPQGSEQYF.

This clonotype was observed at least ten times. The CDR3 loop is CASRSGYEQYF. The CDR3 nucleotides are TGTGCCAGCAGATCGGGTTACGAGCAGTACTTC. The chain employs TRBV6-6 and TRBJ2-7, with unresolved D. Per germline, CDR1 MNHNY and CDR2 SVGAGI (reference sequence). V shed 6 bases and J shed 4 bases, with 7 bases lying between them. This CDR3 contains 11 residues.